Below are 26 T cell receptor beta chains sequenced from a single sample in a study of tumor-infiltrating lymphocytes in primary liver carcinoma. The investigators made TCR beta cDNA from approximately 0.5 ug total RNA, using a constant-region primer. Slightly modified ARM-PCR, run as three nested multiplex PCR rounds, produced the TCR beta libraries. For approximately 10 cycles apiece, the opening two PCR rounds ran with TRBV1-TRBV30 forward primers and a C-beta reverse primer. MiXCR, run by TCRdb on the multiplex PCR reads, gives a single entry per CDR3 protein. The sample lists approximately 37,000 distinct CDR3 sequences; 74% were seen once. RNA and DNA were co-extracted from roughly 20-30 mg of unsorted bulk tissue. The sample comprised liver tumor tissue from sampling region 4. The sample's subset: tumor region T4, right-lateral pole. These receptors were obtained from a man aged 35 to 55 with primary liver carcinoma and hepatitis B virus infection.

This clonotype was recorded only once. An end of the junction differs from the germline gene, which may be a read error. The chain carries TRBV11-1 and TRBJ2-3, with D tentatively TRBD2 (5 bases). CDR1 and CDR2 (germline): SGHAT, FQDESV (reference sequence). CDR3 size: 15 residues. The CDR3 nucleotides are TGCGCCAGCAGTTTGCCGAGGGAGAGCATAGATATGCAGTATTTT. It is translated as CASSLPRESIDMQYF. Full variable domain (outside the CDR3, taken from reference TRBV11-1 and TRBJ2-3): EAEVAQSPRYKITEKSQAVAFWCDPISGHATLYWYRQILGQGPELLVQFQDESVVDDSQLPKDRFSAERLKGVDSTLKIQPAELGDSAMYLCASSLPRESIDMQYFGPGTRLTVL.

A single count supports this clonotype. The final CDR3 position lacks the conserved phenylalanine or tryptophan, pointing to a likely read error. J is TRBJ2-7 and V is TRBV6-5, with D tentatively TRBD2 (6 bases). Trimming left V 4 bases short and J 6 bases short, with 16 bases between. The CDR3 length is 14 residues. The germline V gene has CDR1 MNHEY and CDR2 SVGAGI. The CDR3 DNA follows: TGTGCCAGCAGTTCTTCAGTGGGAGGAGGCGAGCAGTACCTC. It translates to CASSSSVGGGEQYL.

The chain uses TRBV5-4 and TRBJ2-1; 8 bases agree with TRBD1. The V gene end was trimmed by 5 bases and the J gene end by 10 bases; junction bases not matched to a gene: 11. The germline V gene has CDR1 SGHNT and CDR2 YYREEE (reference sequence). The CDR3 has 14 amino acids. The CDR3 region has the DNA TGTGCCAGCAGGAGGGACAGGCAGTATGACGAGCAGTTCTTC. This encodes CASRRDRQYDEQFF. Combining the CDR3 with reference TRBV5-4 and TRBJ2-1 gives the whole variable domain ETGVTQSPTHLIKTRGQQVTLRCSSQSGHNTVSWYQQALGQGPQFIFQYYREEENGRGNFPPRFSGLQFPNYSSELNVNALELDDSALYLCASRRDRQYDEQFFGPGTRLTVL.

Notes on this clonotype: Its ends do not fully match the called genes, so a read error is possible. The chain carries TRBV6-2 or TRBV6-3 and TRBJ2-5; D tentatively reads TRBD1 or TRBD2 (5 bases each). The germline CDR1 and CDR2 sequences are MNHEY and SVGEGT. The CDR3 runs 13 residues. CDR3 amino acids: CACSLLGQETHYF. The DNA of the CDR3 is TGTGCCTGCAGTTTACTAGGACAAGAGACCCACTACTTC.

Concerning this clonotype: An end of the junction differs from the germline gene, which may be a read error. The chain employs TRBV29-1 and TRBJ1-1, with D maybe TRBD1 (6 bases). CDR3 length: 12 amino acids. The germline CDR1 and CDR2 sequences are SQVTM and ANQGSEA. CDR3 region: CSAIWQGTEAIF. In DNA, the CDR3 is TGTAGCGCCATCTGGCAGGGGACTGAAGCTATCTTT.

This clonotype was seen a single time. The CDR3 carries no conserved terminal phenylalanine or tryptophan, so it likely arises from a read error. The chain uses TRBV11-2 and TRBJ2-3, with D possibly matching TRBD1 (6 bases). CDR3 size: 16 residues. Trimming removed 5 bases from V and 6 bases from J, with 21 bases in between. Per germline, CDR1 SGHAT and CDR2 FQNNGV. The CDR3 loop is CASSRRSTGITDTQYS. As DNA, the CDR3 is TGTGCCAGCAGCAGAAGAAGTACAGGGATCACGGATACGCAGTATTCT.

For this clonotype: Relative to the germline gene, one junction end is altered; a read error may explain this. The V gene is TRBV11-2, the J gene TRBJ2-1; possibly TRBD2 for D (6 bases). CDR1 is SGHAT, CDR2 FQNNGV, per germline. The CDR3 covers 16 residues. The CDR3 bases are TGTGCCAGCAGCACCGGGTCCTGCGGGGTTTACAATGACCAGTTCTTC. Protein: CASSTGSCGVYNDQFF.

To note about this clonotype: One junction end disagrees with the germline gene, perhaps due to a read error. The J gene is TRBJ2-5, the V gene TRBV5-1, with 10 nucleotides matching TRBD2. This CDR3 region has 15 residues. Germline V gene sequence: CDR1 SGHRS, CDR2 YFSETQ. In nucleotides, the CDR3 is TGCACCAGCTCCGGACTAGCGGATTACCAAGAGACCCGGTACTTC. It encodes CTSSGLADYQETRYF.

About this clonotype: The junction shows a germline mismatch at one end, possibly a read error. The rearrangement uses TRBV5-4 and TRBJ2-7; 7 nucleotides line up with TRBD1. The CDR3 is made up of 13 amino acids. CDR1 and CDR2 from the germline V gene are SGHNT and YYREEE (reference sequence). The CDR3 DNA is TGTGCAAGAAGCCTACAGGGGCTGGACGAACAGTACTTC. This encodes CARSLQGLDEQYF.

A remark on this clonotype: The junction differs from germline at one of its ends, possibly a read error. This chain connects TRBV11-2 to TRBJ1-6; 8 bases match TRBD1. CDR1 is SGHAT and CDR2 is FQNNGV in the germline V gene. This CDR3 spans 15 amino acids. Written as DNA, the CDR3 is TGTTCCAGCAGCCTAGGACAGGGAGTGAATTCACCCCTCCTCTTT. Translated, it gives CSSSLGQGVNSPLLF.

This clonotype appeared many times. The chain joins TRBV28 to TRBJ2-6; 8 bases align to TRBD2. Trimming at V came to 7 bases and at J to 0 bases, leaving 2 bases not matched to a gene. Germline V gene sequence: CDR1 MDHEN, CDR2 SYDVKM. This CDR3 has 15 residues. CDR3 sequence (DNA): TGTGCCAGCACGGGGGGGAACTCTGGGGCCAACGTCCTGACTTTC. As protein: CASTGGNSGANVLTF.

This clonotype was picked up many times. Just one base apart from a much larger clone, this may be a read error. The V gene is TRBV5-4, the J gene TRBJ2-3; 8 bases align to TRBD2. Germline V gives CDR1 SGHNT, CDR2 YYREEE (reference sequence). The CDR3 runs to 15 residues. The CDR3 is CASSLATSGTDTRYF. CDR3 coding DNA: TGTGCCAGCAGCTTGGCCACTAGCGGCACAGATACGCGGTATTTT.

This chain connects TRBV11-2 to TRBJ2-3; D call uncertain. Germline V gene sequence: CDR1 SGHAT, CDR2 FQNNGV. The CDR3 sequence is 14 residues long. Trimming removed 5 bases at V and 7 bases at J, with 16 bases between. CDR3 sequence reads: CASSPPGSAYTQYF. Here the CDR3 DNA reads TGTGCCAGCAGCCCCCCGGGCTCGGCATATACGCAGTATTTT.

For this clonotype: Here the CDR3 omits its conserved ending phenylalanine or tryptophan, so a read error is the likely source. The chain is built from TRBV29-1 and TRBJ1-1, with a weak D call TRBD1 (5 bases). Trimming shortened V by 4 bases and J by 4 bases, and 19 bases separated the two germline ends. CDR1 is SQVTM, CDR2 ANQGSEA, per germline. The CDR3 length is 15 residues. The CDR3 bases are TGCAGCGTTGGTCCAGGGTGGTGTATGGTCACTGAAGCTTTCCTT. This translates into CSVGPGWCMVTEAFL.

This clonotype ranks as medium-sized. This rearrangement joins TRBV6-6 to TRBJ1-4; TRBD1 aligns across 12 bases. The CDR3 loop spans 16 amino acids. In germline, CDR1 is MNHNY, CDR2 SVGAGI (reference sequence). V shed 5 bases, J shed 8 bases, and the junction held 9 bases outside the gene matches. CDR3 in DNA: TGTGCCAGCAGTAACCGGGACAGGGGGCGAGGCGAAAAACTGTTTTTT. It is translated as CASSNRDRGRGEKLFF.

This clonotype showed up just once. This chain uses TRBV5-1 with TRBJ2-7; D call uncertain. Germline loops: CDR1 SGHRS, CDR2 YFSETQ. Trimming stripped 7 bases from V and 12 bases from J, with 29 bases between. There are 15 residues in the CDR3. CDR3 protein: CASGRDQTSSYGRYF. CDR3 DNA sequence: TGCGCCAGCGGTCGAGATCAGACGAGCTCCTACGGGCGGTACTTC.

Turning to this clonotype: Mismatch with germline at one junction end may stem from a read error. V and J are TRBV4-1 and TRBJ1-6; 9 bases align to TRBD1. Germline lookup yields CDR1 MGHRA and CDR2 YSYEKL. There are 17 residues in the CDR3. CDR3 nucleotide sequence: TGCGCCAGCAACCAATATCGGGGACAGGGCCGGAATTCACCCTTCCACTTT. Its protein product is CASNQYRGQGRNSPFHF.

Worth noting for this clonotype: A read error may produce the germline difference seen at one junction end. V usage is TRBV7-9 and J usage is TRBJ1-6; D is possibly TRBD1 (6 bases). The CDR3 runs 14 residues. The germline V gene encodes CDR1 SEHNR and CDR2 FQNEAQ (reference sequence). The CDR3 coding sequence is TGTGGCAGCAGCTCAGGGGCATCGGGTTCACCCCTCCACTTT. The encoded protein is CGSSSGASGSPLHF.

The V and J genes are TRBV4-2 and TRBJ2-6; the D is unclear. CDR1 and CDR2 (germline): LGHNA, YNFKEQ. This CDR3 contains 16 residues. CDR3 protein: CISSQEAGSGANVLTF. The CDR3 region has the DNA TGTATCAGCAGCCAAGAAGCAGGCTCTGGGGCCAACGTCCTGACTTTC.

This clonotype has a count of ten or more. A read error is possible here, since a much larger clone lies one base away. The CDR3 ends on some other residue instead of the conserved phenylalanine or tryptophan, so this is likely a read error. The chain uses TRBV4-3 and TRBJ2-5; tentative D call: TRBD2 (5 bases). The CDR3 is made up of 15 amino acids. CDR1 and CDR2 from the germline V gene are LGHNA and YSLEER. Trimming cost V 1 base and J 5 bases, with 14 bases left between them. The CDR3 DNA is TGCGCCAGCAGCCAAGGTCCAGGAGGCTTGGAGACCCAGTACCTC. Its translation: CASSQGPGGLETQYL.

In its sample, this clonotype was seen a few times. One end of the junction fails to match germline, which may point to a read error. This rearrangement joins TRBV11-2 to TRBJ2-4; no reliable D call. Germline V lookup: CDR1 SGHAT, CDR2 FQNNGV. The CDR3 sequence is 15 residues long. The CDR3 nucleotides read TGTGCCAGCTCCACTTCGGCGGTAGCCAAAAACATTCAGAATTTC. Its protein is CASSTSAVAKNIQNF.

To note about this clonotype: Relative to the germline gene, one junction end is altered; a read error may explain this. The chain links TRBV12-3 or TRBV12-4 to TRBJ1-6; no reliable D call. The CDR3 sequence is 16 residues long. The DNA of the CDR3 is TGTGCCAGCAGCCAAGACTCTTTTTCTAGAAATTCACCACTCCACTTT. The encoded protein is CASSQDSFSRNSPLHF.

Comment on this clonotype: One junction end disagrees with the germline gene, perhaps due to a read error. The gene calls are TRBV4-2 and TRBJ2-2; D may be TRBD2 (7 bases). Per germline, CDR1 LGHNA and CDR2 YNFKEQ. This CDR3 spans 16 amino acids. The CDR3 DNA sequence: TGTGCGAGCAGCCAAGGGGGGGCAGGCCCCACCTGGGAGCTGTTCTTT. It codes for CASSQGGAGPTWELFF.

The DNA for the CDR3 is TGCAGCGTTTCATTACTAGCGGGAAGGGAGACCCAGTACTTC. Its translation is CSVSLLAGRETQYF. The genes are TRBV29-1 and TRBJ2-5; 10 bases map to TRBD2. CDR3 length: 14 residues. V trimming: 5 bases; J trimming: 5 bases; junction bases outside the gene matches: 8. The germline CDR1 and CDR2 sequences are SQVTM and ANQGSEA.

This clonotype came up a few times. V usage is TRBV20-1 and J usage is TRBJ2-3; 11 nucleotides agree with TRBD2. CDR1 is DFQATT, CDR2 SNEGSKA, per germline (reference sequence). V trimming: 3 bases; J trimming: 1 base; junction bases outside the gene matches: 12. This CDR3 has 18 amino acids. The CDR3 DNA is TGCAGTGCTAGTGGAACTAGCGGGAGTCCCGGAGGCACAGATACGCAGTATTTT. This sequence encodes CSASGTSGSPGGTDTQYF.

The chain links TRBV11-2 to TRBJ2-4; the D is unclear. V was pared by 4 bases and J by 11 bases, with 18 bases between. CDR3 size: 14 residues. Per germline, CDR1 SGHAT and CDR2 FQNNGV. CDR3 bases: TGTGCCAGCAGCTCCGGGTCAGAGGATAACTTTCAGTACTTC. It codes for CASSSGSEDNFQYF.